The 28 T cell receptor beta chains in this list originate from one sample, sequenced in a study of T cells after yellow fever vaccination. TCRdb processed the 5' RACE reads anew with MiXCR; each CDR3 protein has one entry. The profile covers some 350,000 distinct CDR3 sequences, with 4.1% appearing a single time and about 22% taken by the ten largest. The sample was PBMCs, taken 5 days after the yellow fever booster vaccination. Source of these receptors: a man between 18 and 35 years old who received the YFV17D yellow fever vaccine.

Ten or more counts support this clonotype. This chain uses TRBV5-4 with TRBJ2-5, with TRBD1 identical over 7 bases. The CDR3 has 15 residues. V trimming: 3 bases; J trimming: 2 bases; junction bases outside the gene matches: 7. Germline CDR1 reads SGHNT; CDR2 reads YYREEE (reference sequence). CDR3 region: CASSYRQGWQETQYF. In DNA, the CDR3 is TGTGCCAGCAGCTACCGACAGGGTTGGCAAGAGACCCAGTACTTC.

This clonotype has ten or more counts. The V and J genes are TRBV6-2 or TRBV6-3 and TRBJ2-1; D ambiguous. This CDR3 has 12 residues. The ends were cut back, 6 bases at V and 8 bases at J, with 11 bases in the middle. Germline values: CDR1 MNHEY, CDR2 SVGEGT. DNA of the CDR3: TGTGCCAGCAGCCCCCGTCTCTATGAGCAGTTCTTC. Amino acids: CASSPRLYEQFF.

V is TRBV7-9 and J is TRBJ1-1, with TRBD1 identical over 7 bases. This CDR3 region has 16 residues. With 5 bases clipped from V and 0 bases from J, the junction kept 9 bases outside the gene matches. The germline CDR1 and CDR2 sequences are SEHNR and FQNEAQ (reference sequence). The CDR3 DNA reads as TGTGCCAGCAGCCCGAGAGGACAGGTTATGAACACTGAAGCTTTCTTT. It codes for CASSPRGQVMNTEAFF. Filled out from reference TRBV7-9 and TRBJ1-1, the complete variable domain reads DTGVSQNPRHKITKRGQNVTFRCDPISEHNRLYWYRQTLGQGPEFLTYFQNEAQLEKSRLLSDRFSAERPKGSFSTLEIQRTEQGDSAMYLCASSPRGQVMNTEAFFGQGTRLTVV.

The chain combines TRBV7-9 with TRBJ2-1; possible D gene TRBD2, 5 bases. The CDR3 spans 15 residues. Trimming stripped 1 base from V and 4 bases from J, with 11 bases between. Looked up from germline, CDR1 is SEHNR and CDR2 is FQNEAQ (reference sequence). The CDR3 nucleotides are TGTGCCAGCAGCTTAGACGAAGGAGGTTACAATGAGCAGTTCTTC. Its protein product is CASSLDEGGYNEQFF. Full variable domain (rest looked up from reference TRBV7-9 and TRBJ2-1): DTGVSQNPRHKITKRGQNVTFRCDPISEHNRLYWYRQTLGQGPEFLTYFQNEAQLEKSRLLSDRFSAERPKGSFSTLEIQRTEQGDSAMYLCASSLDEGGYNEQFFGPGTRLTVL.

This clonotype showed up just a few times. V is TRBV20-1 and J is TRBJ1-1; D gene uncertain. Germline CDR1 is DFQATT and CDR2 is SNEGSKA (reference sequence). Trimming took 6 bases from V and 6 from J, leaving 23 bases between them. This CDR3 has 15 residues. The CDR3 coding sequence is TGCAGTGCCTGGTTGGCGGCTGCCCCAGCCCCTGAAGCTTTCTTT. Translation: CSAWLAAAPAPEAFF.

This clonotype was seen a handful of times. The chain uses TRBV21-1 and TRBJ2-7; TRBD1 is the table's D call and was not checked against the DNA. TRBV21-1 is flagged as a pseudogene. The CDR3 spans 10 residues. CDR3 coding DNA: TGTGCCAGCAGGACAGGGGGCGCGGACGTC. Translating gives CASRTGGADV.

This clonotype has only one observation. V usage is TRBV10-3 and J usage is TRBJ2-5; 7 nucleotides agree with TRBD1. Trimming took 5 bases from V and 3 from J; bases not matched to a gene: 6. CDR3 length: 14 residues. Germline assignment: CDR1 ENHRY and CDR2 SYGVKD. CDR3 region: CAISQQGSEETQYF. DNA of the CDR3: TGTGCCATCAGTCAACAGGGGTCAGAAGAGACCCAGTACTTC.

There are many counts of this clonotype. This chain uses TRBV5-1 with TRBJ2-5; possibly TRBD1 for D (5 bases). The length of the CDR3 is 15 residues. V lost 1 base to trimming and J lost 4 bases, with 14 bases between them. Per the germline V gene, CDR1 is SGHRS and CDR2 is YFSETQ. The CDR3 loop is CASSLWRQGVETQYF. DNA of the CDR3: TGCGCCAGCAGCTTGTGGCGGCAGGGTGTAGAGACCCAGTACTTC.

This clonotype was seen a handful of times. The chain carries TRBV12-3 or TRBV12-4 and TRBJ2-5; D is perhaps TRBD1 or TRBD2 (5 bases each). Trimming removed 3 bases at V and 7 bases at J, with 12 bases between. This CDR3 is built from 13 residues. Written as DNA, the CDR3 is TGTGCCAGCAGTTTCACTAGGGGTGCGACCCAGTACTTC. Encoded protein: CASSFTRGATQYF.

This chain connects TRBV7-9 to TRBJ1-1, with D unclear. Germline lookup yields CDR1 SEHNR and CDR2 FQNEAQ (reference sequence). The CDR3 totals 12 residues. Trimming took 3 bases from V and 7 from J, leaving 9 bases between them. The CDR3 sequence is CASSFGPGEAFF. For the CDR3, the DNA is TGTGCCAGCAGCTTCGGACCGGGTGAAGCTTTCTTT.

This clonotype came up many times. In nucleotides, the CDR3 is TGTGCCAGCAGTTACCGCGGGGGGGGTGGCACTGAAGCTTTCTTT. Translation: CASSYRGGGGTEAFF. The chain recombines TRBV6-5 with TRBJ1-1; tentatively, D is TRBD1 (5 bases). From germline, CDR1 is MNHEY and CDR2 SVGAGI. Trimming stripped 2 bases from V and 4 bases from J, with 14 bases between. The length of the CDR3 is 15 residues.

This clonotype was picked up many times. The chain carries TRBV6-2 or TRBV6-3 and TRBJ1-1; unclear D gene. V was cut by 6 bases and J by 5 bases, with 13 bases left in between. The CDR3 extends over 13 amino acids. The germline V gene has CDR1 MNHEY and CDR2 SVGEGT. CDR3 amino acids: CASSEQLRTEAFF. The CDR3 bases are TGTGCCAGCAGCGAACAATTAAGGACTGAAGCTTTCTTT.

V usage is TRBV5-1 and J usage is TRBJ2-3, with D possibly being TRBD2 (5 bases). V lost 4 bases, J lost 4 bases, and 16 bases lay in between. Germline-derived CDR1 and CDR2 are SGHRS and YFSETQ. The CDR3 sequence is 15 residues long. CDR3 protein: CASSKDSHPSDTQYF. The DNA for the CDR3 is TGCGCCAGCAGCAAGGACTCCCACCCGTCAGATACGCAGTATTTT.

This rearrangement joins TRBV6-5 to TRBJ1-4; D is possibly TRBD1 (5 bases). The CDR3 consists of 15 residues. The V end lost 0 bases, the J end lost 7 bases, and 12 bases lay between the germline ends. The germline gives CDR1 MNHEY, CDR2 SVGAGI. CDR3 in DNA: TGTGCCAGCAGTTACTCCCTCGACGGGGGTGAAAAACTGTTTTTT. Encoded protein: CASSYSLDGGEKLFF.

This chain uses TRBV29-1 with TRBJ1-2, with D possibly matching TRBD1 (5 bases). This CDR3 region has 14 residues. CDR1 SQVTM and CDR2 ANQGSEA come from the germline V gene. V was trimmed by 5 bases and J by 7 bases, leaving 20 bases between them. The CDR3 protein is CSVTTQGVFSGYTF. In DNA, the CDR3 is TGCAGCGTTACAACACAAGGGGTATTCTCTGGCTACACCTTC.

A few counts support this clonotype. The chain is built from TRBV4-1 and TRBJ2-3; the D is unclear. The V end was cut by 2 bases, the J end by 0 bases, with 6 bases between. This CDR3 comprises 14 residues. Germline V gene sequence: CDR1 MGHRA, CDR2 YSYEKL. The CDR3 reads CASSQFHSTDTQYF. The CDR3 DNA follows: TGCGCCAGCAGCCAATTTCATAGCACAGATACGCAGTATTTT.

This clonotype was detected many times. This chain connects TRBV28 to TRBJ1-4; D uncertain. Germline CDR1 reads MDHEN; CDR2 reads SYDVKM. The CDR3 extends over 14 amino acids. The CDR3 region is CALGQTSGNEKLFF. DNA of the CDR3: TGTGCTCTGGGCCAAACATCGGGTAATGAAAAACTGTTTTTT.

The CDR3 coding sequence is TGTGCCAGCAGCTTACCGGGAAGATTGGGCGATCAGCCCCAGCATTTT. The encoded protein is CASSLPGRLGDQPQHF. This chain connects TRBV5-5 to TRBJ1-5; D is undetermined. CDR3 length: 16 amino acids. In germline, CDR1 is SGHKS, CDR2 YYEKEE (reference sequence). Between the trimmed V and J ends, which lost 2 bases and 5 bases, there was a span of 17 bases.

The sample holds a few counts of this clonotype. The chain links TRBV12-3 or TRBV12-4 to TRBJ1-4, with a tentative D call TRBD1 (6 bases). The CDR3 loop spans 12 amino acids. V was trimmed by 6 bases and J by 10 bases, leaving 12 bases between them. CDR3 DNA: TGTGCCAGCAGCCCACAGGGAGGAAAACTGTTTTTT. This translates into CASSPQGGKLFF.

J is TRBJ2-1 and V is TRBV20-1, with 12 bases aligning to TRBD1. The trim removed 4 bases at V and 3 bases at J, leaving 10 bases unmatched. Germline values: CDR1 DFQATT, CDR2 SNEGSKA (reference sequence). CDR3 size: 17 residues. The CDR3 here is CSATVPGQGAGYNEQFF. The DNA of the CDR3 is TGCAGTGCTACCGTCCCGGGACAGGGGGCTGGCTACAATGAGCAGTTCTTC.

This clonotype was seen ten or more times. The chain couples TRBV4-2 to TRBJ2-1; D gene uncertain. CDR3 length equals 14 residues. Germline lookup yields CDR1 LGHNA and CDR2 YNFKEQ. Trimming took 0 bases from V and 0 from J, leaving 3 bases between them. The CDR3 DNA reads TGTGCCAGCAGCCAAGACCTCTCCTACAATGAGCAGTTCTTC. This gives the protein CASSQDLSYNEQFF.

At least ten counts were recorded for this clonotype. The chain combines TRBV4-1 with TRBJ1-1; the D gene is possibly TRBD1 (6 bases). CDR1 and CDR2 from the germline V gene are MGHRA and YSYEKL. There are 14 residues in the CDR3. V was clipped by 3 bases and J by 1 base, with 9 bases between them. The CDR3 here is CASSHNRANTEAFF. For the CDR3, the DNA is TGCGCCAGCAGCCACAACAGGGCGAACACTGAAGCTTTCTTT.

This clonotype was detected many times. The chain joins TRBV12-3 or TRBV12-4 to TRBJ2-3; the match to TRBD2 covers 7 bases. CDR3 length: 13 residues. With V trimmed by 3 bases and J by 5 bases, 2 bases remained unmatched. CDR3 residues: CASSFGEGDTQYF. The CDR3 DNA sequence: TGTGCCAGCAGTTTCGGGGAGGGAGATACGCAGTATTTT.

This clonotype has just a few counts. This sequence joins TRBV19 and TRBJ2-1; D is tentatively TRBD1 or TRBD2 (6 bases each). The CDR3 is 14 amino acids. V was trimmed by 6 bases and J by 4 bases, leaving 13 bases between them. Germline CDR1 LNHDA, CDR2 SQIVND (reference sequence). The CDR3 bases are TGTGCCAGTAGGACCCGGGGGCCTTACAATGAGCAGTTCTTC. Its protein product is CASRTRGPYNEQFF.

This clonotype was observed many times. This chain's CDR3 is CASSLERGPGVQLFF. The DNA of the CDR3 is TGTGCCAGCAGCTTAGAGCGAGGCCCCGGGGTTCAACTGTTTTTT. V is TRBV7-8 and J is TRBJ1-4, with D unclear. The length of the CDR3 is 15 residues. From germline, CDR1 is SGHVS and CDR2 FQNEAQ. V was pared by 1 base and J by 12 bases, with 18 bases between. The variable domain in full, completed from reference TRBV7-8 and TRBJ1-4, reads GAGVSQSPRYKVAKRGQDVALRCDPISGHVSLFWYQQALGQGPEFLTYFQNEAQLDKSGLPSDRFFAERPEGSVSTLKIQRTQQEDSAVYLCASSLERGPGVQLFFGSGTQLSVL.

This clonotype was observed a handful of times. The chain couples TRBV4-1 to TRBJ1-1; 7 nucleotides line up with TRBD1. The CDR3 contains 15 residues. CDR1 is MGHRA, CDR2 YSYEKL, per germline. V gave up 2 bases and J gave up 3 bases; unmatched junction bases: 6. CDR3 nucleotide sequence: TGCGCCAGCAGCCAACACCCCACAGGGGACACTGAAGCTTTCTTT. As protein: CASSQHPTGDTEAFF.

In this sample, this clonotype turned up many times. This rearrangement joins TRBV20-1 to TRBJ1-3, with D perhaps TRBD1 (6 bases). Germline V CDR1 and CDR2: DFQATT, SNEGSKA (reference sequence). Trimming left V 4 bases short and J 0 bases short, with 10 bases between. The CDR3 runs 14 residues. Here the CDR3 DNA reads TGCAGTGCTAAAGACAGGACCTCTGGAAACACCATATATTTT. Residues: CSAKDRTSGNTIYF.

This clonotype has only a few counts. V usage is TRBV5-4 and J usage is TRBJ2-3, with a possible D match to TRBD1 (5 bases). Germline V CDR1 and CDR2: SGHNT, YYREEE (reference sequence). V dropped 5 bases and J dropped 4 bases, with 14 bases sitting between them. CDR3 length: 14 amino acids. The CDR3 nucleotides are TGTGCCAGCAGGGGCCAGGGTAGCCCAGATACGCAGTATTTT. It translates to CASRGQGSPDTQYF.